This T cell receptor beta chain derives from a study of CXCR3-negative and CXCR3-positive naive CD8 T cells. Study conclusions and caveats: The study found CXCR3 expression partially decreased after cryopreservation and ran most assays on fresh PBMCs.

Regarding this clonotype: Antigen unknown.

The TRB cDNA libraries were prepared by 5' RACE with UMI labels. For each CDR3 protein, TCRdb gives one entry from its re-call of the 5' RACE reads, without DNA. This listing includes around 40,000 distinct CDR3 sequences. CDR3 length: 14 amino acids. This sequence originates from a human donor in good health. Some clones in this sample may be carry-over from other donors' samples. Material for sequencing was naive CXCR3- CD8+ T cells from blood. Subset of the sample: CD45RO-CCR7+CD27+CD95- naive CD8+ T cells lacking CXCR3 (TNR3-). This chain connects TRBV12-3 or TRBV12-4 to TRBJ2-1; TCRdb proposes TRBD1, but this gene call is untestable without DNA. The CDR3 loop reads CASRSDRGLGEQFF.